The rows below give T cell receptor beta chains drawn from one sample of a study of glioma-infiltrating T cells after dendritic cell vaccination. Libraries were prepared by immunoSEQ multiplex PCR; TCRdb keeps only in-frame clonotypes and omits some of them. The sample includes more than 95,000 clones, roughly 76% of them seen just once. The sequencing used blood, collected before dendritic cell vaccination. These receptors were collected from a human donor with glioblastoma. The CDR3 runs from the conserved cysteine through the conserved F or W. The D gene is left open where the match is weak. The size field is filled for only some rows; it gives once, few, many or a size class.

cdr3_aa cdr3_nt clone_size j_call d_call v_call
CASSQVERDYNSPLHF TGCGCCAGCAGCCAAGTAGAACGGGACTATAATTCACCCCTCCACTTT NA TRBJ1-6 NA TRBV4-1
CASSLPRAGEYEQYF TGTGCCAGCAGTTTACCACGGGCCGGGGAGTACGAGCAGTACTTC NA TRBJ2-7 NA TRBV27
CASSLLAEQYF TGTGCCAGCAGCTTGTTGGCCGAGCAGTACTTC NA TRBJ2-7 NA TRBV5-6
CASSLALANDEQFF TGCGCCAGCAGCTTGGCACTAGCGAATGATGAGCAGTTCTTC NA TRBJ2-1 TRBD2 TRBV5-1
CASSLVGGADSPLHF TGTGCCAGCAGCTTAGTAGGGGGCGCCGATTCACCCCTCCACTTT NA TRBJ1-6 TRBD1 TRBV7-8
CASSLRLLAGNNEQFF TGTGCCAGCAGCTTAAGGCTTCTAGCGGGGAACAATGAGCAGTTCTTC NA TRBJ2-1 TRBD2 TRBV7-2
CASKYGGSGTDTQYF TGCGCCAGCAAATACGGGGGAAGTGGCACAGATACGCAGTATTTT NA TRBJ2-3 NA TRBV5-1
CASSYTRLGGQAFF TGTGCCAGCAGTTACACCCGTCTGGGGGGACAAGCTTTCTTT few TRBJ1-1 NA TRBV6-5
CASSFEPGTDTGELFF TGTGCCAGCAGCTTTGAACCCGGGACAGATACCGGGGAGCTGTTTTTT NA TRBJ2-2 TRBD1 TRBV5-6
CASGTGQGYTGELFF TGTGCTAGTGGAACAGGGCAGGGTTACACCGGGGAGCTGTTTTTT NA TRBJ2-2 NA TRBV12-5
CASSPRLESYNEQFF TGTGCCAGCAGTCCCCGACTGGAATCCTACAATGAGCAGTTCTTC NA TRBJ2-1 NA TRBV2
CASSHGYGTGVREQYF TGTGCCAGCAGCCACGGGTATGGAACAGGGGTGCGGGAGCAGTACTTC NA TRBJ2-7 TRBD1 TRBV7-9
CASSSPPRPEAFF TGCGCCAGCAGCTCACCGCCGAGGCCTGAAGCTTTCTTT NA TRBJ1-1 NA TRBV5-1
CASSVSRQETQYF TGTGCCAGCAGTGTTTCCCGTCAAGAGACCCAGTACTTC few TRBJ2-5 NA TRBV13
CASRVQGGDGYTF TGTGCCAGCAGAGTACAGGGGGGCGATGGCTACACCTTC NA TRBJ1-2 TRBD1 TRBV2
CASSFPGGDYGYTF TGCGCCAGCAGCTTTCCTGGAGGGGACTATGGCTACACCTTC NA TRBJ1-2 NA TRBV5-1
CASSNRGSLSEAFF TGTGCCAGCAGTAACCGGGGTAGTTTAAGTGAAGCTTTCTTT NA TRBJ1-1 NA TRBV6-5
CASSPNEGTNSPLHF TGCGCCAGCAGCCCAAACGAGGGTACTAATTCACCCCTCCACTTT NA TRBJ1-6 NA TRBV5-1
CAISPRGSLAVSPLHF TGTGCCATCTCCCCGCGGGGGTCTCTAGCGGTATCACCCCTCCACTTT NA TRBJ1-6 NA TRBV7-9
CASSLGGDYEQYF TGTGCCAGCAGCTTAGGGGGGGACTACGAGCAGTACTTC NA TRBJ2-7 NA TRBV11-2
CASSIEGNSGGDTYEQYF TGTGCCAGTAGTATAGAGGGAAATAGCGGGGGGGATACCTACGAGCAGTACTTC NA TRBJ2-7 TRBD2 TRBV19
CASSAQGALSGNTIYF TGTGCCAGCAGCGCCCAGGGGGCACTCTCTGGAAACACCATATATTTT NA TRBJ1-3 TRBD1 TRBV7-2
CASSRLAENTGELFF TGTGCCAGCAGCCGACTAGCGGAAAACACCGGGGAGCTGTTTTTT NA TRBJ2-2 TRBD2 TRBV7-2
CASGQGVFNYGYTF TGTGCCAGTGGACAGGGGGTTTTTAACTATGGCTACACCTTC once TRBJ1-2 TRBD1 TRBV7-2
CAWTPGGGQGDYGYTF TGTGCCTGGACCCCAGGTGGAGGACAGGGGGACTATGGCTACACCTTC NA TRBJ1-2 TRBD1 TRBV30
CASSQEAGPAYNEQFF TGTGCCAGCAGCCAAGAAGCGGGACCGGCTTACAATGAGCAGTTCTTC NA TRBJ2-1 TRBD2 TRBV4-2